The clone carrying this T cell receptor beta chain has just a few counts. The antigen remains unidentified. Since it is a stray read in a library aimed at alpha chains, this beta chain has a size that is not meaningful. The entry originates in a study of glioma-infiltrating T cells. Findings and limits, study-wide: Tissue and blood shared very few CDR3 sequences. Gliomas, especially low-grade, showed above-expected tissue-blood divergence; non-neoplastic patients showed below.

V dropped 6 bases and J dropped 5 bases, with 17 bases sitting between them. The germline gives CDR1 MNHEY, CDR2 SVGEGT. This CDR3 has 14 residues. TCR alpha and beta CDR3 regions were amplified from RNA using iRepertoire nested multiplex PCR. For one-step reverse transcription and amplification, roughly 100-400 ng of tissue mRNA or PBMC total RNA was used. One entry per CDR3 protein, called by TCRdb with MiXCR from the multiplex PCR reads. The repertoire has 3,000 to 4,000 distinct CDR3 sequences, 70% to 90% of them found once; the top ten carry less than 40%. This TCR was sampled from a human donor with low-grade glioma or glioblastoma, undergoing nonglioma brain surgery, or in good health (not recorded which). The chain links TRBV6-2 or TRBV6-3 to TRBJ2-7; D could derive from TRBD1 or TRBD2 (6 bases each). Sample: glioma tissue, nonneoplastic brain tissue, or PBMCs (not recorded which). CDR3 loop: CASSWEVGAHEQYF. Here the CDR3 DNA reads TGTGCCAGCAGCTGGGAGGTGGGGGCCCACGAGCAGTACTTC.